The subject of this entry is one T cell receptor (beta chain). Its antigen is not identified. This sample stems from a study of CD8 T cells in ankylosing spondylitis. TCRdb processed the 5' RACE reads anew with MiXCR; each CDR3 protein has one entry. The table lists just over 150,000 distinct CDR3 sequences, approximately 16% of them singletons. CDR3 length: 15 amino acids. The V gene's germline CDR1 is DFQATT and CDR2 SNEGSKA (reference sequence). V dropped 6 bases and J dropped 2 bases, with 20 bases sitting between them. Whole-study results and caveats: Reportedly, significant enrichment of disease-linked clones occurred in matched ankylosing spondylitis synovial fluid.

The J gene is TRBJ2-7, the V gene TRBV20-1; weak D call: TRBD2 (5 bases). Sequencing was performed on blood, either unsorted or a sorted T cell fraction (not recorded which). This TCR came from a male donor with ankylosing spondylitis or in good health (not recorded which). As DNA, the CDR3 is TGCAGTGCCCCAGGAAGAGGGATCGAAGCCTACGAGCAGTACTTC. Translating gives CSAPGRGIEAYEQYF.